The 20 T cell receptor beta chains given below trace back to one sample, sequenced in a study of read filtering for tumor transcriptome and immune sequencing (TCRdb year 2020). TCRdb names Illumina HiSeq 4000 as the instrument used. TCR libraries were built from approximately 400 ng RNA with the Immunoverse kit, using molecular barcoded adaptors covering alpha/delta and beta/gamma chains. The public reads were quality trimmed at Q25 with fastp and then assembled into clones with MiXCR by TCRdb, keeping productive beta chains. Identical CDR3 protein sequences are pooled into one entry, listed with their most common genes and DNA. For this sample there are tens of thousands of distinct CDR3 sequences; about an eighth appear just once. Together, the top ten hold over 35% of the sample. The sequencing input was a population of CD138-negative cells sorted from bone marrow. The cell subset or site label for this specimen denotes: bone marrow mononuclear cells depleted of CD138+ plasma/myeloma cells by negative magnetic selection. These TCRs come from a donor aged 40 or older with multiple myeloma.

This clonotype was detected many times. The gene calls are TRBV6-6 and TRBJ2-2; D unresolved. Trimming removed 10 bases at V and 5 bases at J, with 8 bases between. CDR1 is MNHNY and CDR2 is SVGAGI in the germline V gene (reference sequence). The CDR3 consists of 11 residues. CDR3 coding DNA: TGTGCCACGCGAGGTACCGGGGAGCTGTTTTTT. Amino acid sequence: CATRGTGELFF.

The chain is built from TRBV6-1 and TRBJ2-3, with 10 positions matching TRBD1. V was pared by 3 bases and J by 5 bases, with 5 bases of the junction left unmatched. CDR1 is MNHNS and CDR2 is SASEGT in the germline V gene. The CDR3 is made up of 15 amino acids. CDR3 sequence reads: CASSEETGGVDTQYF. The DNA of the CDR3 is TGTGCCAGCAGTGAGGAGACAGGGGGCGTAGATACGCAGTATTTT.

This clonotype was observed at least ten times. V and J are TRBV20-1 and TRBJ1-1; D is undetermined. The CDR3 is 13 amino acids. Germline CDR1 reads DFQATT; CDR2 reads SNEGSKA (reference sequence). The V gene lost 7 bases and the J gene lost 4 bases, with 16 bases spanning the gap. CDR3 residues: CSVTGVSLTEAFF. CDR3 bases: TGCAGTGTCACCGGGGTCAGCCTCACTGAAGCTTTCTTT.

The table lists this clonotype with many counts. A single base separates this from a much larger clone, so it may be a read error. V usage is TRBV29-1 and J usage is TRBJ2-3; TRBD1 is a possible D gene (5 bases). The last part of the DNA fits TRBJ1-5 better; the J call may be wrong. Germline loops: CDR1 SQVTM, CDR2 ANQGSEA. The length of the CDR3 is 14 residues. The CDR3 protein is CSVGGTSGTDTQHF. The CDR3 nucleotides read TGCAGCGTGGGGGGGACTAGTGGCACAGATACGCAGCATTTT.

This clonotype was counted once. This likely comes from a read error, as the CDR3 has no conserved phenylalanine or tryptophan at its end. V usage is TRBV6-6 and J usage is TRBJ1-1, with D unresolved. The CDR3 consists of 15 residues. Looked up from germline, CDR1 is MNHNY and CDR2 is SVGAGI (reference sequence). CDR3 protein: CASTLIARLGAEAFL. The DNA of the CDR3 is TGTGCCAGCACCCTAATAGCGAGGCTTGGAGCTGAGGCTTTCCTT.

This clonotype was recorded at least ten times. V and J are TRBV14 and TRBJ2-2, with 7 bases lining up with TRBD2. CDR1 is SGHDN and CDR2 is FVKESK in the germline V gene. V was pared by 4 bases and J by 3 bases, with 5 bases of the junction left unmatched. The CDR3 consists of 15 residues. This CDR3 is CASSRTSEDTGELFF. The CDR3 DNA reads TGTGCCAGCAGCCGAACTAGCGAGGACACCGGGGAGCTGTTTTTT.

This clonotype occurred many times. The CDR3 spells CASSEVAGWGKDEQFF. The CDR3 DNA reads as TGTGCCAGCAGTGAGGTCGCAGGCTGGGGGAAAGATGAGCAGTTCTTC. This chain links TRBV2 with TRBJ2-1; D might be TRBD1 or TRBD2, each matching 5 bases. There are 16 residues in the CDR3. V gave up 3 bases and J gave up 8 bases, with 20 bases separating them. CDR1 is SNHLY and CDR2 is FYNNEI in the germline V gene.

Points on this clonotype: A much larger clone is a single base away; this may be a read error. Since the CDR3 does not end with the conserved phenylalanine or tryptophan, this likely comes from a read error. The chain employs TRBV28 and TRBJ2-5, with D tentatively TRBD2 (6 bases). The V gene's germline CDR1 is MDHEN and CDR2 SYDVKM. The CDR3 is made up of 14 amino acids. V was shortened by 2 bases and J by 4 bases, with 11 bases between the two germline ends. CDR3 loop: CASSLGGASETQYL. The CDR3 coding sequence is TGTGCCAGCAGTTTAGGAGGGGCCTCAGAGACCCAGTACCTC.

This clonotype came up many times. This chain uses TRBV29-1 with TRBJ2-1; D call uncertain. V lost 4 bases and J lost 9, with 10 bases in between. Germline lookup yields CDR1 SQVTM and CDR2 ANQGSEA. This CDR3 comprises 11 residues. CDR3 nucleotide sequence: TGCAGCGTTGCCCCAGATCGTGAGCAGTTCTTC. Its protein is CSVAPDREQFF.

This clonotype came up many times. The rearrangement joins TRBV29-1 to TRBJ2-5; D gene ambiguous. CDR1 SQVTM and CDR2 ANQGSEA come from the germline V gene. The CDR3 is 11 residues long. Trimming cost V 5 bases and J 4 bases, with 8 bases left between them. The CDR3 sequence: CSVRVGETQYF. The CDR3 DNA is TGCAGCGTTAGAGTCGGAGAGACCCAGTACTTC. The full variable domain, its missing parts supplied by reference TRBV29-1 and TRBJ2-5, is SAVISQKPSRDICQRGTSLTIQCQVDSQVTMMFWYRQQPGQSLTLIATANQGSEATYESGFVIDKFPISRPNLTFSTLTVSNMSPEDSSIYLCSVRVGETQYFGPGTRLLVL.

A note on this clonotype: This may come from a read error, since a much larger clone is one base off. V usage is TRBV19 and J usage is TRBJ2-7, with 13 bases aligning to TRBD2. The CDR3 is 16 amino acids. Germline assignment: CDR1 LNHDA and CDR2 SQIVND (reference sequence). V trimming: 5 bases; J trimming: 7 bases; junction bases outside the gene matches: 11. The DNA for the CDR3 is TGTGCCAGTAGTTCTTTTACTAGCGGGAGGGGAAATGAGCAGTACTTC. This codes for CASSSFTSGRGNEQYF.

This clonotype was picked up many times. Given a far larger clone just one base away, this is likely a sequencing read error. This chain connects TRBV7-2 to TRBJ1-6, with TRBD1 as a possible D gene (5 bases). Looked up from germline, CDR1 is SGHTA and CDR2 is FQGNSA. The CDR3 runs to 13 residues. Here the CDR3 DNA reads TGTGCCAGCAGCTTATCCTCCGTTGGGGGAGCTTCCTTT. This encodes CASSLSSVGGASF.

This clonotype came up many times. The rearrangement links TRBV27 to TRBJ2-7; unclear D gene. Trimming took off 0 bases at V and 3 bases at J, with 12 bases between the two ends. This CDR3 is built from 15 residues. The V gene's germline CDR1 is MNHEY and CDR2 SMNVEV (reference sequence). The CDR3 sequence is CASSLSPSRIYEQYF. DNA of the CDR3: TGTGCCAGCAGTTTATCACCCAGCCGAATCTACGAGCAGTACTTC.

This clonotype was counted many times. V is TRBV9 and J is TRBJ1-2; D not certain. There are 14 residues in the CDR3. Trimming left V 0 bases short and J 4 bases short, with 10 bases between. Germline values: CDR1 SGDLS, CDR2 YYNGEE. In nucleotides, the CDR3 is TGTGCCAGCAGCGTAGTAGTCTCTGGCTATGGCTACACCTTC. Its protein product is CASSVVVSGYGYTF.

As regards this clonotype: The junction departs from the called germline gene at one end, perhaps through a read error. The rearrangement joins TRBV6-1 to TRBJ2-1; D may be TRBD2 (6 bases). Germline CDR1 is MNHNS and CDR2 is SASEGT. The CDR3 length is 14 residues. The CDR3 DNA follows: TGTGCCAGTTATACCGGGACTGGCATAAATGAGCAGCTCTTC. Translated: CASYTGTGINEQLF.

The gene calls are TRBV11-2 and TRBJ2-7, with 10 positions matching TRBD1. The V gene's germline CDR1 is SGHAT and CDR2 FQNNGV. V lost 4 bases to trimming and J lost 6 bases; unmatched junction nucleotides: 3. This CDR3 spans 13 amino acids. CDR3 sequence reads: CASSSGQGFEQYF. In DNA form, the CDR3 reads TGTGCCAGCAGCTCGGGACAGGGGTTCGAGCAGTACTTC.

This clonotype was counted many times. The chain has TRBV18 and TRBJ1-1, with a tentative D call TRBD1 (5 bases). The length of the CDR3 is 16 residues. V was cut by 0 bases and J by 4 bases, with 15 bases left in between. Germline V gene lookup returns CDR1 KGHSH and CDR2 LQKENI. The CDR3 sequence: CASSPPSGGRSTEAFF. As DNA, the CDR3 is TGTGCCAGCTCACCACCTTCCGGGGGTAGGAGCACTGAAGCTTTCTTT.

This clonotype was recorded at least ten times. The rearrangement uses TRBV11-2 and TRBJ2-5; the match to TRBD2 covers 9 bases. The CDR3 sequence is 15 residues long. Germline V gene lookup returns CDR1 SGHAT and CDR2 FQNNGV. J gave up 5 bases and V 3 bases, and 7 bases lay outside the gene matches. In DNA, the CDR3 is TGTGCCAGCAGCTTGGACGGGACTAGCATCGAGACCCAGTACTTC. Translation: CASSLDGTSIETQYF.

The V call is TRBV12-5, the J call TRBJ2-7; the D gene is possibly TRBD2 (6 bases). The V end was cut by 4 bases, the J end by 7 bases, with 11 bases between. Per the germline V gene, CDR1 is LGHNT and CDR2 is FRNRAP. This CDR3 region has 12 residues. CDR3 nucleotide sequence: TGTGCTAGTGGTTCGCAGGGAGGAGAGCAGTACTTC. Translated, it gives CASGSQGGEQYF.

The sample holds many counts of this clonotype. The J gene is TRBJ2-1, the V gene TRBV9, with 16 bases that match TRBD2. Trimming took 3 bases from V and 2 from J; bases not matched to a gene: 2. Germline assignment: CDR1 SGDLS and CDR2 YYNGEE. This CDR3 contains 17 residues. CDR3 nucleotides: TGTGCCAGCAGCGCGGGACTAGCGGGAGGGCCCTACAATGAGCAGTTCTTC. Protein: CASSAGLAGGPYNEQFF.